This TCR beta chain stems from a study of T cells in women clearing cervical HPV infection. J was trimmed by 9 bases and V by 1 base; bases with no gene match: 4. Germline V gives CDR1 SGHRS, CDR2 YFSETQ. CDR3 length: 15 residues. TCR beta CDR3 amplified by multiplex PCR from roughly 1,100 ng genomic DNA. This table comes from immunoSEQ multiplex PCR, and its TCRdb copy is limited to in-frame clones, with some not included. The table for this sample gives about 35,000 clones. MY09/MY11 PCR detected cervical HPV DNA; dot-blot assigned genotypes. Concerning this clone: Its target is unknown. The read ends 3 residues early relative to the CDR3; the germline J gene fills the gap.

General study findings and limits: Controls had more TRBV6-7 (roughly 0.16%) than cases (about 0.11%).

The source material was blood buffy coat. The TCR comes from a woman between 18 and 75 years old with a cervical HPV16 infection that either progressed to CIN3+ or cleared (not recorded which). The V gene is TRBV5-1, the J gene TRBJ2-1, with 13 bases aligning to TRBD2. The sequenced CDR3 bases are TGCGCCAGCAGCTTGACTAGCGGGGGGGGTATTGAG. It translates to CASSLTSGGGIE. The full-length CDR3 reads as CASSLTSGGGIEQFF. The full variable domain, rest sourced from reference TRBV5-1 and TRBJ2-1, is KAGVTQTPRYLIKTRGQQVTLSCSPISGHRSVSWYQQTPGQGLQFLFEYFSETQRNKGNFPGRFSGRQFSNSRSEMNVSTLELGDSALYLCASSLTSGGGIEQFFGPGTRLTVL.